The clone carrying this TCR beta chain appeared a few times. Deletions cut 6 bases from V and 6 bases from J, with 3 bases between. The CDR3 has 10 residues. Per germline, CDR1 MGHDK and CDR2 SYGVNS. TCRdb itself ran the reads through MiXCR, one entry per CDR3 protein. The table has 80,000 to 130,000 distinct CDR3 sequences, about 25% seen once. The data originate from a study of T cell repertoires in cytomegalovirus infection. Study information: Public TCR beta signature analysis indicated the presence of both CMV infection and matching HLA type.

The sequenced sample was CD8+ T cells from PBMCs. V usage is TRBV25-1 and J usage is TRBJ2-1; the D is unclear. The source of this sequence is a human donor in good health (CMV status not recorded). Some clones in this sample may be carry-over from other donors' samples. The CDR3 region has the DNA TGTGCCAGCAGGTCCAATGAGCAGTTCTTC. This codes for CASRSNEQFF.